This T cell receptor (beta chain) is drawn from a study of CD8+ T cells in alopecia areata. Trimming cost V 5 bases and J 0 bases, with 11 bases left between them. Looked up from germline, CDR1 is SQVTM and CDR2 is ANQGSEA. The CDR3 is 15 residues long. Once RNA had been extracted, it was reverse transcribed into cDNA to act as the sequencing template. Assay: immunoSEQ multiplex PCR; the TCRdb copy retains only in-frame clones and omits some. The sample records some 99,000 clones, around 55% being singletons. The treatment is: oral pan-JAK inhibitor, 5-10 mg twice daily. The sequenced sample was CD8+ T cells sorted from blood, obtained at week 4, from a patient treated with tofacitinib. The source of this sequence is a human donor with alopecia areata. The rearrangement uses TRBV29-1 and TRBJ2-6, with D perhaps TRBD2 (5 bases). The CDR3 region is CSVIPGVSGANVLTF. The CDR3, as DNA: TGCAGCGTTATTCCCGGGGTCTCTGGGGCCAACGTCCTGACTTTC.